This T cell receptor beta chain came from a study of blood T cells in healthy people across ages. A few counts support this clonotype. It was with a sample-barcoded 5' primer and a J-beta primer mix that a second PCR of roughly 7 to 12 cycles was run. TCRdb ran MiXCR on the 5' RACE reads and lists one entry per CDR3 protein. The table lists about 640,000 distinct CDR3 sequences, approximately 59% of them singletons. Input material: blood. This receptor was identified in a man in his sixties in good health.

The CDR3: CASSKGEALGAFF. CDR3 coding DNA: TGTGCCAGCAGCAAAGGGGAGGCACTCGGAGCTTTCTTT. The V call is TRBV21-1, the J call TRBJ1-1. TRBV21-1 is deemed a pseudogene. The CDR3 consists of 13 residues.